This entry features one T cell receptor beta chain sequence. V was shortened by 0 bases and J by 0 bases, with 8 bases between the two germline ends. This CDR3 contains 15 residues. CDR1 and CDR2 (germline): SNHLY, FYNNEI. This entry is derived from a study of T cell responses to AZD1222 COVID-19 vaccine. Method: immunoSEQ multiplex PCR; TCRdb's copy keeps in-frame clones and lacks some. The sample yields under 150,000 clones, about 90% seen once. The material was peripheral blood, obtained on day 0 of AZD1222 vaccination. The chain has TRBV2 and TRBJ1-1, with D perhaps TRBD1 (5 bases). The source of this sequence is an adult in good health. The CDR3 reads CASSEASGMNTEAFF. Written as DNA, the CDR3 is TGTGCCAGCAGTGAAGCGTCAGGGATGAACACTGAAGCTTTCTTT. Variable domain in full (rest from reference TRBV2 and TRBJ1-1): EPEVTQTPSHQVTQMGQEVILRCVPISNHLYFYWYRQILGQKVEFLVSFYNNEISEKSEIFDDQFSVERPDGSNFTLKIRSTKLEDSAMYFCASSEASGMNTEAFFGQGTRLTVV.